One T cell receptor beta chain is described in this entry. This entry belongs to a study of patients and donors after allogeneic stem cell transplantation. The CDR3 consists of 11 residues. The V end was cut by 4 bases, the J end by 7 bases, with 5 bases between. The germline CDR1 and CDR2 sequences are LNHDA and SQIVND (reference sequence). TCRdb itself ran the RT-PCR reads through MiXCR, one entry per CDR3 protein. The sample includes about 410,000 distinct CDR3 sequences, around 15% of them seen just once. Sequencing used blood, either unsorted or a sorted T cell fraction (not recorded which). The V call is TRBV19, the J call TRBJ2-1; D gene unclear. This clonotype originated in a human donor who was either an allogeneic HSCT recipient or a stem cell or donor lymphocyte infusion donor (not recorded which). It is not recorded whose cells these are; they may come from a transplant donor. The CDR3 here is CASSKENEQFF. DNA for the CDR3: TGTGCCAGTAGTAAGGAGAATGAGCAGTTCTTC.